Each of the 9 T cell receptor beta chains below was sequenced from the same sample in a study of beta chain features in type 1 diabetes. Every bit of the isolated RNA underwent reverse transcription, so sequencing read expressed TCRB transcripts. The protocol was immunoSEQ multiplex PCR, while the TCRdb copy is restricted to in-frame clones and leaves out a portion. The table lists about 390,000 clones, over 8.5% of them singletons. Broader study findings: The study found moderately but significantly shorter TCRB CDR3s in all four CD4+ subsets of Type 1 diabetes patients.

What these receptors recognize is not known. The source material was central memory CD4+ T cells from blood. All receptors derive from a man aged 30 to 45 with type 1 diabetes.

This rearrangement joins TRBV7-2 to TRBJ2-7; 14 nucleotides align to TRBD2. This CDR3 contains 17 residues. Per germline, CDR1 SGHTA and CDR2 FQGNSA. V dropped 5 bases and J dropped 6; count of bases not matched to a gene: 12. DNA for the CDR3: TGTGCCAGCAGCCGCAGTGGGACTAGCGGGAGAACCTCCGAGCAGTACTTC. Translation: CASSRSGTSGRTSEQYF.

This clone turned up a few times. The gene calls are TRBV19 and TRBJ1-2; D may be TRBD1 (6 bases). The CDR3 length is 15 residues. The V end lost 4 bases, the J end lost 0 bases, and 12 bases lay between the germline ends. Germline V gene sequence: CDR1 LNHDA, CDR2 SQIVND (reference sequence). The CDR3 nucleotides read TGTGCCAGTAGTAAGGCAGGGGAGACTAACTATGGCTACACCTTC. Amino acid sequence: CASSKAGETNYGYTF. The entire variable domain, with the rest obtained from reference TRBV19 and TRBJ1-2, is as follows: DGGITQSPKYLFRKEGQNVTLSCEQNLNHDAMYWYRQDPGQGLRLIYYSQIVNDFQKGDIAEGYSVSREKKESFPLTVTSAQKNPTAFYLCASSKAGETNYGYTFGSGTRLTVV.

The V and J genes are TRBV29-1 and TRBJ2-5; D may correspond to TRBD1 or TRBD2 (5 bases each). The germline V gene encodes CDR1 SQVTM and CDR2 ANQGSEA. The CDR3 contains 14 residues. Trimming shortened V by 0 bases and J by 1 base, and 9 bases separated the two germline ends. This CDR3 reads CSVEDAGTQETQYF. CDR3 bases: TGCAGCGTTGAAGATGCCGGGACCCAAGAGACCCAGTACTTC.

This clone was counted at least ten times. The limits of the CDR3 on the DNA are not certain, so only TCRdb's listed CDR3 is given. This rearrangement joins TRBV30 to TRBJ1-1; the DNA was not used to check the table's D call, TRBD1. Germline loops: CDR1 GTSNPN, CDR2 SVGIG (reference sequence). With termini counted, the CDR3 has 11 amino acids. CDR3 sequence reads: CAWGPGTGSFF.

The genes are TRBV5-1 and TRBJ2-6; D is uncertain. CDR1 is SGHRS, CDR2 YFSETQ, per germline. The CDR3 runs to 15 residues. Trimming shortened V by 1 base and J by 0 bases, and 5 bases separated the two germline ends. The CDR3 sequence is CASSLRYSGANVLTF. Here the CDR3 DNA reads TGCGCCAGCAGCTTGAGGTACTCTGGGGCCAACGTCCTGACTTTC.

This clone appeared many times. This chain joins TRBV28 and TRBJ2-7; 8 bases fit TRBD2. This CDR3 comprises 12 residues. The V gene end was trimmed by 10 bases and the J gene end by 6 bases; junction bases not matched to a gene: 8. Germline V gene sequence: CDR1 MDHEN, CDR2 SYDVKM. The CDR3 region is CATLAGSSEQYF. CDR3 DNA sequence: TGTGCCACCTTAGCGGGATCGTCCGAGCAGTACTTC.

The chain links TRBV19 to TRBJ2-1, with D possibly matching TRBD2 (5 bases). The CDR3 has 13 amino acids. V was trimmed by 3 bases and J by 12 bases, leaving 15 bases between them. Germline CDR1 reads LNHDA; CDR2 reads SQIVND (reference sequence). The CDR3 spells CASSMAHGIWQFF. The CDR3 nucleotides are TGTGCCAGTAGTATGGCCCACGGGATTTGGCAGTTCTTC. Together with reference TRBV19 and TRBJ2-1, the CDR3 gives the full variable domain: DGGITQSPKYLFRKEGQNVTLSCEQNLNHDAMYWYRQDPGQGLRLIYYSQIVNDFQKGDIAEGYSVSREKKESFPLTVTSAQKNPTAFYLCASSMAHGIWQFFGPGTRLTVL.

This clone has a handful of counts. The chain has TRBV18 and TRBJ1-5; D unresolved. Trimming shortened V by 5 bases and J by 0 bases, and 5 bases separated the two germline ends. The length of the CDR3 is 13 residues. CDR1 is KGHSH, CDR2 LQKENI, per germline. The chain's CDR3 is CASSGFSNQPQHF. The CDR3 DNA is TGTGCCAGCTCAGGGTTTAGCAATCAGCCCCAGCATTTT.

This clone is deemed medium-sized. The CDR3, as DNA: TGTGCCAGCAGTGGGTTAGCGAACCAAGAGACCCAGTACTTC. It specifies CASSGLANQETQYF. The rearrangement joins TRBV25-1 to TRBJ2-5, with a possible D match to TRBD2 (5 bases). The CDR3 is made up of 14 amino acids. V lost 4 bases and J 0 bases, leaving 9 bases between the germline ends. Germline values: CDR1 MGHDK, CDR2 SYGVNS.